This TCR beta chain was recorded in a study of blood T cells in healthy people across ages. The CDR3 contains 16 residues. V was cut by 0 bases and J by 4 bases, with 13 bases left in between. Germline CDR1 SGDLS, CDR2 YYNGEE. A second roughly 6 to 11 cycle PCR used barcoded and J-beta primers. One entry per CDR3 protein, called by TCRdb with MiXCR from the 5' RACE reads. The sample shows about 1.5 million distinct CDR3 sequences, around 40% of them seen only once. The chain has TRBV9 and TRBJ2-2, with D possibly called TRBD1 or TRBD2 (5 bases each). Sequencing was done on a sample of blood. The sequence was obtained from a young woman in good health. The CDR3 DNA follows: TGTGCCAGCAGCGTAGCGGGGCTAGCAAGCACCGGGGAGCTGTTTTTT. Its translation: CASSVAGLASTGELFF.